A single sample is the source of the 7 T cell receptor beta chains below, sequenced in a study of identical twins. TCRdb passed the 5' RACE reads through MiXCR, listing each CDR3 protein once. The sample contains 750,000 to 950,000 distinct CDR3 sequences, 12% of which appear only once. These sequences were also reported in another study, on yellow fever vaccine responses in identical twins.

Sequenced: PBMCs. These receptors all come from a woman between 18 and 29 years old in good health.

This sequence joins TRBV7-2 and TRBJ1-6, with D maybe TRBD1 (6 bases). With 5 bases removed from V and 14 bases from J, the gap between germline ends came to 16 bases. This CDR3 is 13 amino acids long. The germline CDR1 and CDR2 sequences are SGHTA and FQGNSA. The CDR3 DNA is TGTGCCAGCAGCCACGGTGGGGGCATGGCCCTCCACTTT. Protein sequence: CASSHGGGMALHF.

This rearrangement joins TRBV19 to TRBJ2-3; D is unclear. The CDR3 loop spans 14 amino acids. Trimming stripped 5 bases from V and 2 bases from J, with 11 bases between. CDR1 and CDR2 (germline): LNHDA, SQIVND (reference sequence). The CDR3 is CASSFGRTTDTQYF. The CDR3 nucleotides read TGTGCCAGTAGTTTCGGGCGGACCACAGATACGCAGTATTTT.

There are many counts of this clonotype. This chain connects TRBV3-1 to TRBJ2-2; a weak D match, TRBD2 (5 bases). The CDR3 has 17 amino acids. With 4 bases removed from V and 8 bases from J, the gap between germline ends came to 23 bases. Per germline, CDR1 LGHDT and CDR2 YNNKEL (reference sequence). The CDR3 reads CASSPAALRAEGGELFF. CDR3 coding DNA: TGTGCCAGCAGCCCCGCGGCGTTGCGGGCCGAGGGAGGGGAGCTGTTTTTT.

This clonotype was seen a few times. The CDR3, as DNA: TGTGCCACCAGTGGAGGGCTAGCGGGAGTTGGGGATACGCAGTATTTT. This encodes CATSGGLAGVGDTQYF. The gene calls are TRBV24-1 and TRBJ2-3; 10 bases agree with TRBD2. Germline V gene lookup returns CDR1 KGHDR and CDR2 SFDVKD. CDR3 length: 16 residues. Trimming cost V 5 bases and J 6 bases; bases outside gene matches: 10.

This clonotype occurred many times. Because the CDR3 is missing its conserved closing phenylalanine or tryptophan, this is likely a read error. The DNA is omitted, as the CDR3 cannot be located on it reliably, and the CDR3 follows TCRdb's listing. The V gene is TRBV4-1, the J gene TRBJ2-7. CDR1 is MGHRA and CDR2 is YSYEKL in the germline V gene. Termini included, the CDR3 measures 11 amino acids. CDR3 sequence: CASSQRGRSLT.

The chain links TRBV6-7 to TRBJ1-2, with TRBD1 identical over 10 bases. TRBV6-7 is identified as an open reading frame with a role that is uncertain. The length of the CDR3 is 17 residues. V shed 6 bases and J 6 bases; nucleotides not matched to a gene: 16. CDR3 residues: CASRDPGQGSKWDGYTF. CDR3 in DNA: TGTGCCAGCAGAGATCCGGGACAGGGGTCTAAGTGGGATGGCTACACCTTC.

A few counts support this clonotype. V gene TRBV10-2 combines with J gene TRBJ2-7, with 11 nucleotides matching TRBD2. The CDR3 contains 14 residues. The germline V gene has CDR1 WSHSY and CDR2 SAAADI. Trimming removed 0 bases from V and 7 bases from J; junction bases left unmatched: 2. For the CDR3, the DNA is TGCGCCAGCAGTGAGTCCCGACTAGCGGGGGAGCAGTACTTC. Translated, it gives CASSESRLAGEQYF.